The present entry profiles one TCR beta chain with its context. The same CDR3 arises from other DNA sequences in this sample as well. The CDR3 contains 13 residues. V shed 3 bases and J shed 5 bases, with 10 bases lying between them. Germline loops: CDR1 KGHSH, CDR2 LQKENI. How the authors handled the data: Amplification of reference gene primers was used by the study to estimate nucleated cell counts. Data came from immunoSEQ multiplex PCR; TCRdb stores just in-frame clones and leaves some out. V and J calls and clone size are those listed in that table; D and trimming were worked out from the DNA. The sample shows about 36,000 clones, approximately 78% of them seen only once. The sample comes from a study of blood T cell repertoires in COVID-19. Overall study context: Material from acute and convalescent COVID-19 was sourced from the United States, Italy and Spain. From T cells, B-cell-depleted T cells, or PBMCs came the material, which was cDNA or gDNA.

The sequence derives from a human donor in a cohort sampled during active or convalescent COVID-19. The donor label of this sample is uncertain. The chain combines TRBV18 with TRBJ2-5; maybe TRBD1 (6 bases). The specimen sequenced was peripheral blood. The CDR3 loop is CASSPQGLETQYF. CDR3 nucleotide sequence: TGTGCCAGCTCACCTCAGGGGCTCGAGACCCAGTACTTC.